This T cell receptor beta chain was captured by sequencing in a study of blood T cells in healthy people across ages. The CDR3 is made up of 15 amino acids. The germline CDR1 and CDR2 sequences are KGHSH and LQKENI. With a J-beta primer mix and a sample-barcoded 5' primer, a second PCR ran roughly 6 to 12 cycles. TCRdb called the 5' RACE reads again in MiXCR, with one record for every CDR3 protein. The table lists about 840,000 distinct CDR3 sequences, almost 30% of them singletons. The same sample was also used in a study of T cells of mothers and their children. From that second work: The yield was over 9.5 million TCR beta CDR3 reads from each mother and roughly 3 million from each child.

This receptor was identified in a woman in her thirties or forties in good health. The sequenced material came from blood. J is TRBJ2-5 and V is TRBV18, with 7 bases lining up with TRBD1. The end of the DNA fits TRBJ2-7 better, so the J call may be wrong. CDR3 bases: TGTGCCAGCTCACTCCCGGGACAGAGGGCCGGCGAGCAGTACTTC. This encodes CASSLPGQRAGEQYF.